This is a list of T cell receptor beta chains from one sample in a study of cytotoxic CD8 clonotypes in ibrutinib-treated CLL. Method: immunoSEQ multiplex PCR; TCRdb's copy keeps in-frame clones and lacks some. There are around 310,000 clones in the sample; around four fifths occur only once, and over 5.5% lies in the top ten. The sequencing used PBMCs, collected before ibrutinib treatment. The receptors were sampled from a human donor with chronic lymphocytic leukemia. The CDR3 runs from the conserved cysteine through the conserved F or W. A D gene is named only where the DNA matches it firmly. A row's size may be missing; if present it is once, few, many or a size class.

j_call: TRBJ2-3; v_call: TRBV30; clone_size: .; d_call: .; cdr3_nt: TGTGCCTGGAGTGTACGAGGGGGGGATACGCAGTATTTT; cdr3_aa: CAWSVRGGDTQYF
j_call: TRBJ2-2; v_call: TRBV27; clone_size: few; d_call: .; cdr3_nt: TGTGCCAGCAGTTACAGCCCAACCGGGGAGCTGTTTTTT; cdr3_aa: CASSYSPTGELFF
j_call: TRBJ2-1; v_call: TRBV11-2; clone_size: few; d_call: TRBD2; cdr3_nt: TGTGCCAGCAGCCGCGGGGGGGAGCAGTTCTTC; cdr3_aa: CASSRGGEQFF
j_call: TRBJ2-7; v_call: TRBV27; clone_size: .; d_call: .; cdr3_nt: TGTGCCAGCAGTACTCCTCTCAGGGACAAATCCTACGAGCAGTACTTC; cdr3_aa: CASSTPLRDKSYEQYF
j_call: TRBJ2-7; v_call: TRBV4-3; clone_size: .; d_call: TRBD2; cdr3_nt: TGCGCCAGCAGCCAAGGTCGGCTAGCGGTTTCCTACGAGCAGTACTTC; cdr3_aa: CASSQGRLAVSYEQYF
j_call: TRBJ1-2; v_call: TRBV27; clone_size: .; d_call: TRBD1; cdr3_nt: TGTGCCAGCAGTTCTTTAGGACAGGGGGCAGATGGCTACACCTTC; cdr3_aa: CASSSLGQGADGYTF
j_call: TRBJ1-2; v_call: TRBV20-1; clone_size: .; d_call: .; cdr3_nt: TGCAGTTTACCGGGGGGCTACACCTTC; cdr3_aa: CSLPGGYTF
j_call: TRBJ2-7; v_call: TRBV6-5; clone_size: .; d_call: TRBD1; cdr3_nt: TGTGCCAGCAACAGGGGGGATAGGCACGAGCAGTACTTC; cdr3_aa: CASNRGDRHEQYF
j_call: TRBJ2-7; v_call: TRBV18; clone_size: .; d_call: TRBD1; cdr3_nt: TGTGCCAGCTCACCCACTTCCAGGGGGCACGAGCAGTACTTC; cdr3_aa: CASSPTSRGHEQYF
j_call: TRBJ2-6; v_call: TRBV4-1; clone_size: few; d_call: .; cdr3_nt: TGCGCCAGCAACCCCGGGCAGGGAATTGGGGCCAACGTCCTGACTTTC; cdr3_aa: CASNPGQGIGANVLTF
j_call: TRBJ2-7; v_call: TRBV7-6; clone_size: .; d_call: .; cdr3_nt: TGTGCCAGCAGCGTAGCCGGGACAACCTACGAGCAGTACTTC; cdr3_aa: CASSVAGTTYEQYF
j_call: TRBJ2-7; v_call: TRBV4-1; clone_size: .; d_call: .; cdr3_nt: TGCGCCAGCAGCCAAGCTATCTACTACGAGCAGTACTTC; cdr3_aa: CASSQAIYYEQYF
j_call: TRBJ2-3; v_call: TRBV28; clone_size: .; d_call: .; cdr3_nt: TGTGCCAGCCTAGATCGGGGGGCTAGGCCCACAGATACGCAGTATTTT; cdr3_aa: CASLDRGARPTDTQYF
j_call: TRBJ2-7; v_call: TRBV9; clone_size: .; d_call: .; cdr3_nt: TGTGCCAGCAGCCCTTCTCCCTCGGGCTACGAGCAGTACTTC; cdr3_aa: CASSPSPSGYEQYF
j_call: TRBJ1-2; v_call: TRBV4-3; clone_size: .; d_call: TRBD1; cdr3_nt: TGCGCCAGCAGCCAAGATGAGACAGGGATGTACTATGGCTACACCTTC; cdr3_aa: CASSQDETGMYYGYTF
j_call: TRBJ2-2; v_call: TRBV5-1; clone_size: once; d_call: .; cdr3_nt: TGCGCCAGCAGCCCCTACCCAACTAGTGGATACACCGGGGAGCTGTTTTTT; cdr3_aa: CASSPYPTSGYTGELFF
j_call: TRBJ1-1; v_call: TRBV15; clone_size: .; d_call: .; cdr3_nt: TGTGCCACCAGCAGAGATACCATGAACACTGAAGCTTTCTTT; cdr3_aa: CATSRDTMNTEAFF
j_call: TRBJ1-2; v_call: TRBV15; clone_size: .; d_call: .; cdr3_nt: TGTGCCACCAGCAGGGGGTACGGCTACACCTTC; cdr3_aa: CATSRGYGYTF
j_call: TRBJ2-1; v_call: TRBV7-8; clone_size: .; d_call: .; cdr3_nt: TGTGCCAGCAGCTTAGGTTGGAGGGGGAGGCGAGATGAGCAGTTCTTC; cdr3_aa: CASSLGWRGRRDEQFF
j_call: TRBJ2-1; v_call: TRBV5-1; clone_size: .; d_call: .; cdr3_nt: TGCGCCAGCAGCCAAGGGGCGGGACCATCCTACAATGAGCAGTTCTTC; cdr3_aa: CASSQGAGPSYNEQFF
j_call: TRBJ2-1; v_call: TRBV27; clone_size: .; d_call: TRBD2; cdr3_nt: TGTGCCAGCAGTTTATTTGGTGGACCGGCTAGCGGGAGGGAGCAGTTCTTC; cdr3_aa: CASSLFGGPASGREQFF
j_call: TRBJ1-5; v_call: TRBV28; clone_size: .; d_call: .; cdr3_nt: TGTGCCGGCCGCCCCGGGGGGGCGGGTCAGCCCCAGCATTTT; cdr3_aa: CAGRPGGAGQPQHF
j_call: TRBJ2-3; v_call: TRBV7-8; clone_size: .; d_call: .; cdr3_nt: TGTGCCAGCAGCCATGGGCGGCTAGCTACGCAGTATTTT; cdr3_aa: CASSHGRLATQYF
j_call: TRBJ1-2; v_call: TRBV29-1; clone_size: .; d_call: .; cdr3_nt: TGCAGCGTTGAAAGGGTGCTTGGCTATGGCTACACCTTC; cdr3_aa: CSVERVLGYGYTF
j_call: TRBJ2-2; v_call: TRBV5-4; clone_size: .; d_call: TRBD2; cdr3_nt: TGTGCCAGCAGCATAGGGACTAGCGCGTACACCGGGGAGCTGTTTTTT; cdr3_aa: CASSIGTSAYTGELFF
j_call: TRBJ2-3; v_call: TRBV5-1; clone_size: .; d_call: .; cdr3_nt: TGCGCCAGCAGCTTGGCCTTTTGGGGTCAGGCAGATACGCAGTATTTT; cdr3_aa: CASSLAFWGQADTQYF
j_call: TRBJ2-6; v_call: TRBV2; clone_size: .; d_call: .; cdr3_nt: TGTGCCAGCAGCGACCGGACAGCTTCTGGGGCCAACGTCCTGACTTTC; cdr3_aa: CASSDRTASGANVLTF
j_call: TRBJ2-1; v_call: TRBV5-1; clone_size: once; d_call: TRBD2; cdr3_nt: TGCGCCAGCAGCTCCGGGACTAGCGGGAGTAATGAGCAGTTCTTC; cdr3_aa: CASSSGTSGSNEQFF
j_call: TRBJ2-2; v_call: TRBV7-9; clone_size: once; d_call: .; cdr3_nt: TGTGCCAGCAGCTTAGTGAACCGACCCAACGGGGAGCTGTTTTTT; cdr3_aa: CASSLVNRPNGELFF
j_call: TRBJ1-2; v_call: TRBV7-2; clone_size: .; d_call: .; cdr3_nt: TGTGCCAGCAGCCCGTGGCAGGGCTCTAACTATGGCTACACCTTC; cdr3_aa: CASSPWQGSNYGYTF
j_call: TRBJ2-7; v_call: TRBV14; clone_size: .; d_call: .; cdr3_nt: TGTGCCAGCAGCCCTCTCCGGCAGGGAGATTCGGGGGAGCAGTACTTC; cdr3_aa: CASSPLRQGDSGEQYF